This T cell receptor beta chain was profiled in a study of T cell clones after liver transplantation. Across the study: HCV positivity affected three of eight recipients; the rest lacked autoimmune or viral indications.

Sequencing used immunoSEQ multiplex PCR; TCRdb keeps in-frame clones, though not all of them. Of approximately 11,000 clones in the sample, approximately 74% are singletons; the top ten hold roughly 24%. From germline, CDR1 is SGHVS and CDR2 FQNEAQ. The V gene end was trimmed by 4 bases and the J gene end by 2 bases; junction bases not matched to a gene: 2. This CDR3 has 14 amino acids. Concerning this clone: Its antigen remains unknown.

Thawed unstimulated PBMCs were FACS-sorted by CD3, CD4 and CD8 into two populations. General study results and limits: In most of the 8 subjects, circulating graft-donor-reactive CD4 TCRbeta sequences fell significantly after transplant.

The source of this sequence is a human patient who received a liver transplant. T cells may partly derive from the graft donor. The genes are TRBV7-8 and TRBJ1-2, with TRBD1 matching over 9 bases. The sample here was CD4+ T cells from blood, taken around 32 months after liver transplant. DNA of the CDR3: TGTGCCAGCAGCTACAGGGGGCCCAACTATGGCTACACCTTC. It encodes CASSYRGPNYGYTF. Complete variable domain (other parts from reference TRBV7-8 and TRBJ1-2): GAGVSQSPRYKVAKRGQDVALRCDPISGHVSLFWYQQALGQGPEFLTYFQNEAQLDKSGLPSDRFFAERPEGSVSTLKIQRTQQEDSAVYLCASSYRGPNYGYTFGSGTRLTVV.